The 27 T cell receptor beta chains below all came from one sample that was sequenced in a study of blood T cell repertoires in COVID-19 (dated by TCRdb to 2020 to 2021). Receptor amplification or capture employed the immunoSEQ multiplex PCR assay. The clones in this table, taken by TCRdb from immuneACCESS, are in-frame only. Not every clone is retained; where verified, under half of the shortfall comes from an unresolved V gene, and the cause of the rest is unknown. In this sample the table shows approximately 70,000 clones, more than 85% of which occur a single time. Of the sample, roughly 13% falls within the top ten clones. Sequencing was carried out using peripheral blood. All receptors come from a human donor with active COVID-19. The donor label of this sample is uncertain.

The chain links TRBV7-8 to TRBJ2-1, with D maybe TRBD2 (5 bases). Germline lookup yields CDR1 SGHVS and CDR2 FQNEAQ. Trimming stripped 4 bases from V and 8 bases from J, with 9 bases between. There are 12 residues in the CDR3. CDR3 amino acids: CASSSLGDEQFF. The CDR3 nucleotides read TGTGCCAGCAGCTCCCTCGGGGATGAGCAGTTCTTC.

The rearrangement joins TRBV9 to TRBJ2-7; TRBD2 agrees at 13 bases. J lost 3 bases, V lost 3 bases, and 6 bases had no gene match. The CDR3 is 16 amino acids. The germline V gene encodes CDR1 SGDLS and CDR2 YYNGEE. DNA of the CDR3: TGTGCCAGCAGCGGGGGGGGACTAGCGGGATTCTACGAGCAGTACTTC. This translates into CASSGGGLAGFYEQYF.

This CDR3 is CASSDISDRAHGYTF. The CDR3 nucleotides read TGTGCCAGCAGCGATATCTCAGACAGGGCTCATGGCTACACCTTC. The V and J genes are TRBV9 and TRBJ1-2; 7 nucleotides agree with TRBD1. V lost 3 bases, J lost 6 bases, and 11 bases stayed unmatched. Germline CDR1 reads SGDLS; CDR2 reads YYNGEE. The CDR3 spans 15 residues. The variable domain in full, with the rest retrieved from reference TRBV9 and TRBJ1-2, is DSGVTQTPKHLITATGQRVTLRCSPRSGDLSVYWYQQSLDQGLQFLIQYYNGEERAKGNILERFSAQQFPDLHSELNLSSLELGDSALYFCASSDISDRAHGYTFGSGTRLTVV.

The V and J genes are TRBV24-1 and TRBJ2-3; tentative D call: TRBD2 (6 bases). This CDR3 is built from 13 residues. Germline values: CDR1 KGHDR, CDR2 SFDVKD. Trimming pared 5 bases from V and 1 base from J, leaving 6 bases between. The CDR3 DNA is TGTGCCACCAGTGCGGGGGGCACAGATACGCAGTATTTT. Translation: CATSAGGTDTQYF.

This sequence joins TRBV18 and TRBJ1-1; the match to TRBD1 covers 7 bases. Unmatched junction bases numbered 5, after V lost 1 base and J lost 3 bases. There are 15 residues in the CDR3. CDR1 is KGHSH, CDR2 LQKENI, per germline. The CDR3 loop is CASSPQQGRDTEAFF. The CDR3 DNA reads TGTGCCAGCTCACCACAACAGGGGCGGGACACTGAAGCTTTCTTT. Combining the CDR3 with reference TRBV18 and TRBJ1-1 gives the whole variable domain NAGVMQNPRHLVRRRGQEARLRCSPMKGHSHVYWYRQLPEEGLKFMVYLQKENIIDESGMPKERFSAEFPKEGPSILRIQQVVRGDSAAYFCASSPQQGRDTEAFFGQGTRLTVV.

The rearrangement links TRBV7-2 to TRBJ2-7; the D is unclear. The V and J ends lost 2 bases and 0 bases respectively, with 8 bases between them. Germline V gives CDR1 SGHTA, CDR2 FQGNSA. CDR3 length: 14 residues. CDR3 in DNA: TGTGCCAGCAGCTTATTACTTGTCTCCTACGAGCAGTACTTC. It translates to CASSLLLVSYEQYF.

The CDR3 loop is CASSGGNQPQHF. In DNA, the CDR3 is TGTGCCAGCAGCGGGGGGAATCAGCCCCAGCATTTT. V gene TRBV6-6 combines with J gene TRBJ1-5; a weak D match, TRBD1 (5 bases). The CDR3 is 12 amino acids. Trimming took 6 bases from V and 4 from J, leaving 7 bases between them. CDR1 MNHNY and CDR2 SVGAGI come from the germline V gene (reference sequence).

The chain recombines TRBV28 with TRBJ2-3, with D possibly being TRBD2 (6 bases). V lost 7 bases to trimming and J lost 4 bases, with 12 bases between them. This CDR3 comprises 13 residues. The V gene's germline CDR1 is MDHEN and CDR2 SYDVKM. The CDR3 spells CASTVGGADTQYF. CDR3 nucleotides: TGTGCCAGCACGGTCGGGGGTGCAGATACGCAGTATTTT.

The genes are TRBV7-9 and TRBJ2-1, with 7 bases fitting TRBD1. The CDR3 runs 15 residues. The junction had 11 bases not matched to a gene; V was cut back by 2 bases and J by 10 bases. Looked up from germline, CDR1 is SEHNR and CDR2 is FQNEAQ (reference sequence). CDR3 region: CASSLRGVTGLEQFF. CDR3 sequence (DNA): TGTGCCAGCAGCTTAAGAGGAGTGACAGGGTTGGAGCAGTTCTTC. The full variable domain, its missing parts supplied by reference TRBV7-9 and TRBJ2-1, is DTGVSQNPRHKITKRGQNVTFRCDPISEHNRLYWYRQTLGQGPEFLTYFQNEAQLEKSRLLSDRFSAERPKGSFSTLEIQRTEQGDSAMYLCASSLRGVTGLEQFFGPGTRLTVL.

The V gene is TRBV6-5, the J gene TRBJ1-1, with 7 nucleotides matching TRBD1. Germline V CDR1 and CDR2: MNHEY, SVGAGI. The V and J ends lost 0 bases and 4 bases, in that order; junction bases with no gene match: 2. The CDR3 contains 14 residues. Here the CDR3 DNA reads TGTGCCAGCAGTTACTCGAGGGGGCGCACTGAAGCTTTCTTT. As protein: CASSYSRGRTEAFF.

The J gene is TRBJ1-3, the V gene TRBV6-5; no clear D gene. Germline V gives CDR1 MNHEY, CDR2 SVGAGI. Trimming stripped 6 bases from V and 0 bases from J, with 9 bases between. CDR3 length: 14 residues. CDR3 sequence: CASRARYSGNTIYF. The CDR3 coding sequence is TGTGCCAGCAGAGCGAGGTACTCTGGAAACACCATATATTTT.

This clone was detected only once. The gene calls are TRBV18 and TRBJ2-7, with D possibly TRBD1 on 5 matching bases. The length of the CDR3 is 12 residues. Trimming stripped 6 bases from V and 5 bases from J, with 11 bases between. In germline, CDR1 is KGHSH, CDR2 LQKENI. Here the CDR3 reads CASSQDRDEQYF. The CDR3 DNA reads TGTGCCAGCTCCCAAGACAGAGACGAGCAGTACTTC.

The chain joins TRBV9 to TRBJ1-2, with 9 positions matching TRBD1. Germline assignment: CDR1 SGDLS and CDR2 YYNGEE. With V trimmed by 2 bases and J by 4 bases, 6 bases remained unmatched. The CDR3 has 15 residues. The CDR3 DNA follows: TGTGCCAGCAGCGTTGTCGGGACAGGGACCTATGGCTACACCTTC. This codes for CASSVVGTGTYGYTF.

This chain links TRBV10-3 with TRBJ2-7; TRBD1 matches at 9 bases. The CDR3 has 12 residues. Trimming removed 10 bases from V and 4 bases from J; junction bases left unmatched: 5. The germline CDR1 and CDR2 sequences are ENHRY and SYGVKD. DNA of the CDR3: TGTGCCACCGGACAGGGGACTTACGAGCAGTACTTC. The encoded protein is CATGQGTYEQYF.

The chain has TRBV28 and TRBJ2-3, with D uncertain. The CDR3 is 17 residues long. Trimming removed 8 bases at V and 4 bases at J, with 25 bases between. The germline V gene encodes CDR1 MDHEN and CDR2 SYDVKM. The CDR3 region is CASRLRVQTASPDTQYF. The CDR3 bases are TGTGCCAGCCGCCTCCGGGTACAAACGGCTTCCCCAGATACGCAGTATTTT. The full variable domain, rest sourced from reference TRBV28 and TRBJ2-3, is DVKVTQSSRYLVKRTGEKVFLECVQDMDHENMFWYRQDPGLGLRLIYFSYDVKMKEKGDIPEGYSVSREKKERFSLILESASTNQTSMYLCASRLRVQTASPDTQYFGPGTRLTVL.

V and J are TRBV3-1 (or the pseudogene TRBV3-2) and TRBJ2-4; the D gene is possibly TRBD1 (6 bases). V gave up 4 bases and J gave up 1 base, with 23 bases separating them. The CDR3 loop spans 19 amino acids. Germline V gene sequence: CDR1 LGHDT, CDR2 YNNKEL (reference sequence). The CDR3 sequence: CASSRSYAGESLAKNIQYF. In DNA, the CDR3 is TGTGCCAGCAGCCGCAGTTACGCAGGGGAGTCCTTGGCCAAAAACATTCAGTACTTC.

The chain links TRBV5-4 to TRBJ2-1; possibly TRBD2 for D (6 bases). CDR1 SGHNT and CDR2 YYREEE come from the germline V gene (reference sequence). The CDR3 covers 15 residues. V shed 0 bases and J shed 9 bases, with 16 bases lying between them. The chain's CDR3 is CASSLAGSRGGEQFF. Here the CDR3 DNA reads TGTGCCAGCAGCTTGGCCGGGAGCCGTGGGGGTGAGCAGTTCTTC.

This sequence joins TRBV21-1 and TRBJ2-1; the table's D call of TRBD2 was not tested on the DNA. TRBV21-1 is designated a pseudogene. This CDR3 is built from 19 residues. CDR3 nucleotide sequence: TGTGCCAGCAGCAAAGGATCGGGATTTAGGGTTCAGTCCTACAATGAGCAGTTCTTC. Translation gives CASSKGSGFRVQSYNEQFF.

The rearrangement uses TRBV10-1 and TRBJ2-2, with D uncertain. Germline assignment: CDR1 WNHNN and CDR2 SYGVQD (reference sequence). V shed 6 bases and J shed 5 bases, with 7 bases lying between them. The CDR3 has 12 residues. CDR3 residues: CASSAQTGELFF. The CDR3 DNA sequence: TGCGCCAGCAGCGCTCAGACCGGGGAGCTGTTTTTT.

V and J are TRBV6-5 and TRBJ2-7; a possible D gene is TRBD1 (6 bases). CDR1 MNHEY and CDR2 SVGAGI come from the germline V gene. Trimming removed 6 bases from V and 3 bases from J, with 18 bases in between. This CDR3 is built from 15 residues. The CDR3 loop is CASRPPQGSNYEQYF. The DNA for the CDR3 is TGTGCCAGCAGACCTCCCCAGGGGTCTAACTACGAGCAGTACTTC.

The V gene is TRBV4-3, the J gene TRBJ2-3; 9 bases are shared with TRBD1. This CDR3 has 16 residues. Germline assignment: CDR1 LGHNA and CDR2 YSLEER. With V trimmed by 3 bases and J by 7 bases, 11 bases remained unmatched. The CDR3 DNA is TGCGCCAGCAGCCAGGGCCTTGGACAGGGGCTGAATACGCAGTATTTT. Translation gives CASSQGLGQGLNTQYF.

The chain uses TRBV9 and TRBJ1-2; D not resolved. Trimming pared 4 bases from V and 2 bases from J, leaving 18 bases between. Germline CDR1 is SGDLS and CDR2 is YYNGEE. CDR3 length equals 16 residues. CDR3 amino acids: CASSPPFNAANYGYTF. CDR3 bases: TGTGCCAGCAGCCCCCCTTTTAATGCGGCAAACTATGGCTACACCTTC.

This chain uses TRBV6-5 with TRBJ1-1; weak D call: TRBD1 (5 bases). Trimming removed 6 bases from V and 11 bases from J, with 13 bases in between. The CDR3 sequence is 11 residues long. Germline assignment: CDR1 MNHEY and CDR2 SVGAGI. Here the CDR3 reads CASSSGRGAFF. The CDR3, as DNA: TGTGCCAGCAGCTCAGGCCGGGGGGCTTTCTTT.

This clone was picked up one time. The chain links TRBV28 to TRBJ2-7, with 9 bases that match TRBD1. V shed 6 bases and J 4 bases; nucleotides not matched to a gene: 7. From germline, CDR1 is MDHEN and CDR2 SYDVKM. The CDR3 spans 14 residues. CDR3 nucleotide sequence: TGTGCCAGCAGCTCCGGGACAGGGTTGTACGAGCAGTACTTC. Its translation is CASSSGTGLYEQYF.

The V call is TRBV5-5, the J call TRBJ2-5, with 10 bases that match TRBD1. CDR1 is SGHKS, CDR2 YYEKEE, per germline (reference sequence). The CDR3 loop spans 15 amino acids. V lost 2 bases and J lost 2; bases outside the gene matches: 3. CDR3 sequence (DNA): TGTGCCAGCAGCTTACGGACAGGGGGGCAAGAGACCCAGTACTTC. Its protein is CASSLRTGGQETQYF.

This clone was observed once. J is TRBJ2-7 and V is TRBV6-2 or TRBV6-3; 7 nucleotides agree with TRBD1. With 9 bases clipped from V and 1 base from J, the junction kept 6 bases outside the gene matches. The CDR3 runs 13 residues. Germline loops: CDR1 MNHEY, CDR2 SVGEGT. CDR3 nucleotides: TGTGCCAGGAGCCGGGACAGTTCCTACGAGCAGTACTTC. It is translated as CARSRDSSYEQYF.

This clone was recorded only once. This chain uses TRBV7-2 with TRBJ1-4; tentative D call: TRBD1 (5 bases). CDR3 length: 14 residues. Germline values: CDR1 SGHTA, CDR2 FQGNSA. Deletions cut 4 bases from V and 8 bases from J, with 14 bases between. This CDR3 is CASSSGRVSEKLFF. The CDR3 DNA is TGTGCCAGCAGCTCGGGCAGGGTGAGCGAAAAACTGTTTTTT.